This T cell receptor (beta chain) comes out of a study of monozygotic twins with inflammatory bowel disease. Each UMI, carrying a 6-nucleotide sample barcode, came from template switching. Each CDR3 protein gets one entry in TCRdb, which reprocessed the 5' RACE reads and gives no DNA. The table lists approximately 400,000 distinct CDR3 sequences. This CDR3 has 15 amino acids. Per the germline V gene, CDR1 is GTSNPN and CDR2 is SVGIG (reference sequence). The clonotype originates from a human donor with ulcerative colitis or Crohn's disease, or a healthy co-twin of an affected twin (not recorded which). The V call is TRBV30, the J call TRBJ1-2; the TRBD1 assignment by TCRdb is unverifiable without DNA. Sequencing was carried out using blood. The CDR3 loop reads CASTKGLTTAYGYTF.